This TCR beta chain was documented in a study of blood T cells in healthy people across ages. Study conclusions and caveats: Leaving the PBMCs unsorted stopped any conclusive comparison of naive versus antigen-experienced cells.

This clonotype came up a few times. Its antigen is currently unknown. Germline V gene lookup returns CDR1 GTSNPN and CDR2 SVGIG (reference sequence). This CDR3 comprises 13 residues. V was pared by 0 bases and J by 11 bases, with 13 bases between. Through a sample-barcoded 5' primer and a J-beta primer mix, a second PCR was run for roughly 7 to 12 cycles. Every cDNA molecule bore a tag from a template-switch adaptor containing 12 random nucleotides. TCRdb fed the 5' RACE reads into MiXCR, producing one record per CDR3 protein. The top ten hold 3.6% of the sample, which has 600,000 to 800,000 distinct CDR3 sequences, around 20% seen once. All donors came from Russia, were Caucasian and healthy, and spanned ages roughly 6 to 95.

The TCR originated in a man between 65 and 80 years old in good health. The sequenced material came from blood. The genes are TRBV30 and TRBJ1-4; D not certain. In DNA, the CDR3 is TGTGCCTGGAGTGTAGACATTACTGGCAAACTGTTTTTT. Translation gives CAWSVDITGKLFF.